Below, 20 T cell receptor beta chains from the same sample are listed, as sequenced in a study of blood T cells in healthy people across ages (dated by TCRdb to between 2015 and 2017). Receptors were amplified or captured by 5' RACE. TCRdb shows the sequencer as Illumina HiSeq 2500. A second PCR of 7 to 11 cycles was performed with a sample-barcoded 5' primer and a J-beta primer mix. Through fastp at Q25 and MiXCR, TCRdb rebuilt clones from the public reads, retaining in-frame beta chains. Under each unique CDR3 protein, matching rows form one entry showing the most common genes and DNA. The sample data list about 930,000 distinct CDR3 sequences, and roughly 28% of these were observed just once. The ten biggest clones cover around 9.6% of the sample. These data were also filed under a second study, of T cells of mothers and their children.

Sequenced: blood. These receptors all come from a woman aged 35 to 49 in good health.

This chain links TRBV25-1 with TRBJ1-1, with 7 nucleotides matching TRBD1. The CDR3 covers 13 residues. Germline V gives CDR1 MGHDK, CDR2 SYGVNS. Germline trimming cut 3 bases from V and 6 bases from J; bases unmatched to any gene: 4. CDR3 region: CASSDDRVAEAFF. The CDR3 DNA follows: TGTGCCAGCAGTGATGACAGGGTGGCTGAAGCTTTCTTT. The full variable domain, in which reference TRBV25-1 and TRBJ1-1 provide the parts outside the CDR3, is EADIYQTPRYLVIGTGKKITLECSQTMGHDKMYWYQQDPGMELHLIHYSYGVNSTEKGDLSSESTVSRIRTEHFPLTLESARPSHTSQYLCASSDDRVAEAFFGQGTRLTVV.

This clonotype occurred many times. This chain joins TRBV12-3 or TRBV12-4 and TRBJ2-7, with D hard to call. The CDR3 loop spans 15 amino acids. Deletions cut 2 bases from V and 4 bases from J, with 15 bases between. CDR3 protein: CASSLRAHLLYEQYF. CDR3 DNA sequence: TGTGCCAGCAGTTTACGAGCCCACCTATTGTACGAGCAGTACTTC.

A single count supports this clonotype. The rearrangement uses TRBV20-1 and TRBJ1-5, with D uncertain. The V gene lost 0 bases and the J gene lost 4 bases, with 10 bases spanning the gap. CDR1 is DFQATT and CDR2 is SNEGSKA in the germline V gene (reference sequence). The CDR3 has 14 residues. CDR3 protein: CSAREVFDNQPQHF. As DNA, the CDR3 is TGCAGTGCTAGAGAGGTTTTCGATAATCAGCCCCAGCATTTT.

This clonotype was detected ten times or more. This chain connects TRBV9 to TRBJ2-7, with a weak D call TRBD2 (5 bases). CDR3 length: 14 amino acids. The V gene's germline CDR1 is SGDLS and CDR2 YYNGEE. The germline V and J ends were trimmed by 0 bases and 0 bases, with 7 bases remaining between them. CDR3 coding DNA: TGTGCCAGCAGCGTAGTGGCGGGCTCCTACGAGCAGTACTTC. Its protein is CASSVVAGSYEQYF. Filled out from reference TRBV9 and TRBJ2-7, the complete variable domain reads DSGVTQTPKHLITATGQRVTLRCSPRSGDLSVYWYQQSLDQGLQFLIQYYNGEERAKGNILERFSAQQFPDLHSELNLSSLELGDSALYFCASSVVAGSYEQYFGPGTRLTVT.

The sample holds a few counts of this clonotype. V and J are TRBV7-8 and TRBJ2-2; possible D gene TRBD2, 5 bases. The CDR3 extends over 16 amino acids. Looked up from germline, CDR1 is SGHVS and CDR2 is FQNEAQ. With 6 bases removed from V and 3 bases from J, the gap between germline ends came to 17 bases. The CDR3 coding sequence is TGTGCCAGCAGTCCCCCCCCCGGGATCGACACCGGGGAGCTGTTTTTT. Its protein product is CASSPPPGIDTGELFF. The complete variable domain, with remaining parts taken from reference TRBV7-8 and TRBJ2-2, reads GAGVSQSPRYKVAKRGQDVALRCDPISGHVSLFWYQQALGQGPEFLTYFQNEAQLDKSGLPSDRFFAERPEGSVSTLKIQRTQQEDSAVYLCASSPPPGIDTGELFFGEGSRLTVL.

This chain uses TRBV7-8 with TRBJ2-7; the match to TRBD1 covers 7 bases. Per the germline V gene, CDR1 is SGHVS and CDR2 is FQNEAQ. After removal of 11 bases from V and 0 bases from J, the junction contained 10 bases not matched to a gene. This CDR3 spans 14 amino acids. CDR3 nucleotide sequence: TGTGCCGGCCGAAGGGGACAGAGCTCCTACGAGCAGTACTTC. Translated, it gives CAGRRGQSSYEQYF.

The chain links TRBV20-1 to TRBJ1-5; possibly TRBD1 for D (6 bases). V gave up 2 bases and J gave up 4 bases, with 21 bases separating them. Germline CDR1 DFQATT, CDR2 SNEGSKA (reference sequence). The CDR3 spans 17 residues. CDR3 protein: CSARNHREGGLNQPQHF. The CDR3 DNA reads TGCAGTGCTAGAAACCACAGGGAGGGAGGATTGAATCAGCCCCAGCATTTT.

The chain is built from TRBV2 and TRBJ2-5; D is undetermined. TRBJ2-7 explains the end of the DNA better; the J call may be wrong. The length of the CDR3 is 13 residues. Germline assignment: CDR1 SNHLY and CDR2 FYNNEI. CDR3 nucleotide sequence: TGTGCCAGCAGTGGAAGCTCGGGCGGCGAGCAGTACTTC. Its protein is CASSGSSGGEQYF.

This clonotype was found many times. V is TRBV20-1 and J is TRBJ2-5; D gene ambiguous. The germline CDR1 and CDR2 sequences are DFQATT and SNEGSKA (reference sequence). This CDR3 is built from 15 residues. Trimming left V 5 bases short and J 4 bases short, with 20 bases between. The chain's CDR3 is CSAPHTRTWGETQYF. In nucleotides, the CDR3 is TGCAGTGCTCCCCATACGCGTACCTGGGGAGAGACCCAGTACTTC.

The chain carries TRBV5-1 and TRBJ1-6; possible D gene TRBD1, 6 bases. CDR3 length equals 15 residues. The ends were cut back, 1 base at V and 5 bases at J, with 10 bases in the middle. Germline V gene data show CDR1 as SGHRS and CDR2 as YFSETQ. CDR3: CASSLTGSHNSPLHF. CDR3 nucleotides: TGCGCCAGCAGCTTGACAGGGTCCCATAATTCACCCCTCCACTTT.

This clonotype has just one count. This chain joins TRBV28 and TRBJ2-1, with a tentative D call TRBD1 (7 bases). Germline lookup yields CDR1 MDHEN and CDR2 SYDVKM. The CDR3 contains 15 residues. Trimming shortened V by 5 bases and J by 10 bases, and 21 bases separated the two germline ends. The CDR3 region has the DNA TGTGCCAGCAGTCCATCCGGTGGAGGGGGCTACGAGCAGTTCTTC. Translating it yields CASSPSGGGGYEQFF.

Points on this clonotype: A much larger clone differs by one base, so this may be a read error. The DNA of the CDR3 is TGTGTCAGCAGCCAACTTACCTACGAGCAGTACTTC. Encoded protein: CVSSQLTYEQYF. The gene calls are TRBV3-1 and TRBJ2-7; D unclear. Germline CDR1 and CDR2: LGHDT and YNNKEL (reference sequence). The CDR3 spans 12 residues.

V usage is TRBV5-1 and J usage is TRBJ2-5; 8 bases map to TRBD2. The last part of the DNA fits TRBJ2-7 better; the J call may be wrong. CDR1 is SGHRS and CDR2 is YFSETQ in the germline V gene. This CDR3 spans 19 amino acids. The CDR3 here is CASSLERWRGAPSEYEQYF. CDR3 DNA: TGCGCCAGCAGCTTGGAACGCTGGCGGGGGGCCCCTTCGGAATACGAGCAGTACTTC.

This chain links TRBV30 with TRBJ2-3, with D perhaps matching TRBD2 (6 bases). The germline V gene encodes CDR1 GTSNPN and CDR2 SVGIG (reference sequence). CDR3 length: 16 amino acids. Trimming cost V 3 bases and J 0 bases, with 16 bases left between them. The CDR3 sequence: CAWRSRGRPSTDTQYF. CDR3 nucleotides: TGTGCCTGGAGAAGCCGGGGGAGGCCTAGCACAGATACGCAGTATTTT.

The chain employs TRBV28 and TRBJ1-2; TRBD1 agrees at 9 bases. V was pared by 10 bases and J by 1 base, with 10 bases of the junction left unmatched. CDR1 and CDR2 from the germline V gene are MDHEN and SYDVKM. The CDR3 is 15 residues long. CDR3 in DNA: TGTGCCAACAGCCGAAGGGACAGGGATAACTATGGCTACACCTTC. This encodes CANSRRDRDNYGYTF.

V and J are TRBV7-2 and TRBJ2-4; no firm D call. TRBJ2-7 explains the end of the DNA better; the J call may be wrong. Germline-derived CDR1 and CDR2 are SGHTA and FQGNSA. The CDR3 has 11 residues. CDR3 sequence reads: CASSGIHEQYF. CDR3 DNA sequence: TGTGCCAGCAGCGGGATCCACGAGCAGTACTTC.

The V and J genes are TRBV20-1 and TRBJ1-1; D possibly corresponds to TRBD1 (6 bases). Germline values: CDR1 DFQATT, CDR2 SNEGSKA (reference sequence). This CDR3 has 14 amino acids. Trimming took 5 bases from V and 4 from J, leaving 17 bases between them. The CDR3 is CSAWDPKQGTEAFF. For the CDR3, the DNA is TGCAGTGCTTGGGACCCGAAACAGGGCACTGAAGCTTTCTTT.

This clonotype was detected ten times or more. The rearrangement uses TRBV6-6 and TRBJ2-1; 8 positions agree with TRBD2. The J segment lost 9 bases and the V segment lost 5 bases, leaving 9 bases of the junction unmatched. In germline, CDR1 is MNHNY, CDR2 SVGAGI (reference sequence). The CDR3 has 14 amino acids. The CDR3 DNA reads TGTGCCAGCAGTCCCGGGACTAGTGCGGGTGAGCAGTTCTTC. Protein: CASSPGTSAGEQFF.

This clonotype was detected a few times. This chain joins TRBV28 and TRBJ1-2; weak D call: TRBD1 (5 bases). From germline, CDR1 is MDHEN and CDR2 SYDVKM. The CDR3 runs to 16 residues. V lost 4 bases and J lost 5, with 20 bases in between. The CDR3 loop is CASSSSGGEGYYGYTF. The CDR3 DNA reads as TGTGCCAGCAGTTCCTCCGGAGGGGAGGGTTATTATGGCTACACCTTC.

This clonotype was detected only a few times. The chain links TRBV14 to TRBJ2-7; D call uncertain. This CDR3 has 15 residues. Looked up from germline, CDR1 is SGHDN and CDR2 is FVKESK. Trimming removed 4 bases at V and 3 bases at J, with 16 bases between. CDR3 residues: CASSPHWTLGYEQYF. The CDR3 DNA follows: TGTGCCAGCAGCCCACACTGGACGCTAGGCTACGAGCAGTACTTC.